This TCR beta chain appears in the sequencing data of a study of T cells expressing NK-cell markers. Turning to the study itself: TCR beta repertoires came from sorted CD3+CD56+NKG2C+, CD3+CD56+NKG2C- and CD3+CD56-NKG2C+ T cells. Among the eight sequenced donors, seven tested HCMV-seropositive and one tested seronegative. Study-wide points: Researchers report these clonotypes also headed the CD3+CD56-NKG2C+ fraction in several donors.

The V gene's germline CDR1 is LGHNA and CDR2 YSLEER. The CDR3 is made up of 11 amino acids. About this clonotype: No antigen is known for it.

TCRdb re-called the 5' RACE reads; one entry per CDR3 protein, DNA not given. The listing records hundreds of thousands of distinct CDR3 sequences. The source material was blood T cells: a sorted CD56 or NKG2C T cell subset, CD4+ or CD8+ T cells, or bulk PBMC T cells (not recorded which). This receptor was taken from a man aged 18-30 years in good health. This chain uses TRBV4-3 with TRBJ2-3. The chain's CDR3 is CASSGRGTQYF.